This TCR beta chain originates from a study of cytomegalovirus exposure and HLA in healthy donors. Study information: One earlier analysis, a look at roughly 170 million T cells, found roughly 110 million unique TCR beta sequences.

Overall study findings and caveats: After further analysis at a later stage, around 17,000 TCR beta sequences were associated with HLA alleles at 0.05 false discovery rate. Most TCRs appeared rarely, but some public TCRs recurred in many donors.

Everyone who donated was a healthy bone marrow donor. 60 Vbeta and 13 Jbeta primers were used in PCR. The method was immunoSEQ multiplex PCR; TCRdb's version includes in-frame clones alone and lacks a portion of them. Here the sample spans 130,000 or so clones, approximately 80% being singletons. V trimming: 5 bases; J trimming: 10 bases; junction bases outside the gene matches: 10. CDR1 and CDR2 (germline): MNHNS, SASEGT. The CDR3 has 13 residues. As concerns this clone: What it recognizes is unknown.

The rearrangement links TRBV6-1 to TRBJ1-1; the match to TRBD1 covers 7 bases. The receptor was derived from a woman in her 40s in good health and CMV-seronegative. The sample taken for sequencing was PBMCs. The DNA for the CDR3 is TGTGCCAGCAGTTTACCGGGACAGAGGGGAGCTTTCTTT. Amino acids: CASSLPGQRGAFF.